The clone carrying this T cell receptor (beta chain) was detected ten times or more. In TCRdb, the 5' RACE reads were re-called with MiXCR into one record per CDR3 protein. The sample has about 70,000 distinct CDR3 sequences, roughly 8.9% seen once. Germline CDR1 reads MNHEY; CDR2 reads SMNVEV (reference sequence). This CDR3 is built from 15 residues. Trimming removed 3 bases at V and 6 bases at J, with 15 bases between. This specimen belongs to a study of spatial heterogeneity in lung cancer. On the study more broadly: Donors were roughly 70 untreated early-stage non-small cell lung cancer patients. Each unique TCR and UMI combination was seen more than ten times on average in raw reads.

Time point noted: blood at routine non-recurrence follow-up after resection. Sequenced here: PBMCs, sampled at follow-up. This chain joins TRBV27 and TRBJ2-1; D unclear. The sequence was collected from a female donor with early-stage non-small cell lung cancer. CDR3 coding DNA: TGTGCCAGCAGTTTCCTAGGGCCGGTCGGCAATGAGCAGTTCTTC. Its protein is CASSFLGPVGNEQFF.